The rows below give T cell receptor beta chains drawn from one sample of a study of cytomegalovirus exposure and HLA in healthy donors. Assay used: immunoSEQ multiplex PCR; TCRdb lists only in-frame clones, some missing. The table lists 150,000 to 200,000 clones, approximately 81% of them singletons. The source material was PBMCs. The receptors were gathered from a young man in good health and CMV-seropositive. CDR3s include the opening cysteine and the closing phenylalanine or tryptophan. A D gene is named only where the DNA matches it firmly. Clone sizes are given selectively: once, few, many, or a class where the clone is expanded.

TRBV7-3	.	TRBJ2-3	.	TGTGCCAGCAGCTTATCGGGTAACCGAATCACAGATACGCAGTATTTT	CASSLSGNRITDTQYF
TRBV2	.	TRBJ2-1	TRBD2	TGTGCCAGCAAGGGACTAGACAATGAGCAGTTCTTC	CASKGLDNEQFF
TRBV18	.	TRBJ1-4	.	TGTGCCAGCTCCCCAGCGGGGGGCGAGAGTGAAAAACTGTTTTTT	CASSPAGGESEKLFF
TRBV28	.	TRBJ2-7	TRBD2	TGTGCCAGCAATCAGCGGGGGGCCGCTTTATACGAGCAGTACTTC	CASNQRGAALYEQYF
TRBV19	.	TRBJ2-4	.	TGTGCCAGTTGGACAGGTTGGGGACTAGCCAAAAACATTCAGTACTTC	CASWTGWGLAKNIQYF
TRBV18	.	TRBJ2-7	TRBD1	TGTGCCAGCTCCCCGGACAGGGGCTCCTACGAGCAGTACTTC	CASSPDRGSYEQYF
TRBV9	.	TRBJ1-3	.	TGTGCCAGCAGCGTAGCCTCAGCGACAGCTTACTCTGGAAACACCATATATTTT	CASSVASATAYSGNTIYF
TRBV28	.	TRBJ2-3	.	TGTGCCAGCAGTTTACTATCAGATACGCAGTATTTT	CASSLLSDTQYF
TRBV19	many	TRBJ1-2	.	TGTGCCAGTAGTACCCCGGGAGTTTACTATGGCTACACCTTC	CASSTPGVYYGYTF
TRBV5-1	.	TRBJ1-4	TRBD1	TGCGCCAGCAGCTTTCAGGGGGGAGATGAAAAACTGTTTTTT	CASSFQGGDEKLFF
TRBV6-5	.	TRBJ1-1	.	TGTGCCAGCAGTTACTCGAGGCGAGCCACTGAAGCTTTCTTT	CASSYSRRATEAFF
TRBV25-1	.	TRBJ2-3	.	TGTGCCAGCAGTGACCATAGGGGTACGCAGTATTTT	CASSDHRGTQYF
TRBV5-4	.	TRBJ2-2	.	TGTGCCAGCAGCTTGGTAGGCGGAATCACCGGGGAGCTGTTTTTT	CASSLVGGITGELFF
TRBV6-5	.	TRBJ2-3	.	TGTGCCAGCAGTGCCACAGGGGATACGCAGTATTTT	CASSATGDTQYF
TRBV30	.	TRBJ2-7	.	TGTGCCTGGAGTGTTGGGGACACCTACGAGCAGTACTTC	CAWSVGDTYEQYF
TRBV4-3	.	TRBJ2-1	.	TGCGCCAGCAGCCAAGATCCGCGACAGACCTTTTATGAGCAGTTCTTC	CASSQDPRQTFYEQFF
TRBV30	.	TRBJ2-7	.	TGTGCCTGGATTCCCCGATGGACACAACTTTCCTACGAGCAGTACTTC	CAWIPRWTQLSYEQYF
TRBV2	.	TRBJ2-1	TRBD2	TGTGCCAGCAGTGAAGCGCTGGTAGCGGGAGGCAACAATGAGCAGTTCTTC	CASSEALVAGGNNEQFF
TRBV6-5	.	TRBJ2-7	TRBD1	TGTGCCAGCAGTTACGCGGGACAGGAATCCTACGAGCAGTACTTC	CASSYAGQESYEQYF
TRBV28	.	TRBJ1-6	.	TGTGCCAGCAGTTTAGAGATCTCCTATAATTCACCCCTCCACTTT	CASSLEISYNSPLHF
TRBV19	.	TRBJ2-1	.	TGTGCCAGTAGCTCAGACTCAACTTGGGAGGATGAGCAGTTCTTC	CASSSDSTWEDEQFF
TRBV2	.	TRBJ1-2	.	TGTGCCAGCAGTTATAACAGCAAGGATGGCTACACCTTC	CASSYNSKDGYTF
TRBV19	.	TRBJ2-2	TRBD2	TGTGCCAGTAGTCCCAGCGGGGTCCCTACCGGGGAGCTGTTTTTT	CASSPSGVPTGELFF
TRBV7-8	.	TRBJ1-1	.	TGTGCCAGCAGCTTAGCGCCCGGGGAGACTGAAGCTTTCTTT	CASSLAPGETEAFF